The present T cell receptor beta chain was sequenced within a study of blood T cells in healthy people across ages (dated by TCRdb to 2014 to 2015). Study-level background: Template switching captured roughly one uniquely barcoded TCR beta cDNA molecule per two T cells in model experiments. To track age-related changes in TCR beta repertoire diversity, the study relied on deep sequencing normalized with unique cDNA molecular identifiers. Four age groups were formed from the donors: young (average roughly 15 years), middle-aged (approximately 39), aged (around 68) and long-lived (about 80). To avoid experimental bias, donors of different ages were distributed randomly across sequencing lanes. For two donors (one aged 18 to 30 and one aged 80 or older), the study analyzed two additional independent replicas of 1 million unique cDNA reads from the same blood draw.

The receptor library was made with 5' RACE. Sequencing relied on an Illumina HiSeq 2500. A second PCR of roughly 7 to 11 cycles was performed with a sample-barcoded 5' primer and a J-beta primer mix. A unique molecular identifier was introduced onto each TCR beta cDNA molecule by a template-switch 5' adaptor carrying 12 random nucleotides. Each sample yielded at least 2.5 million CDR3-containing paired-end reads. All of the RNA was converted into first-strand cDNA using the Mint cDNA synthesis kit, with a TRBC-specific oligonucleotide serving as the primer. All cDNA was treated with uracil-DNA glycosylase and then went through a first 18-cycle PCR with the universal primers M1SS and BC2_uni_R. For the original study's pipeline: For normalization, 1 million high-quality reads, each with a distinct molecular identifier, were randomly selected from each sample. Instead of being binned into consensus sequences, reads that shared molecular identifiers were thrown out. MiTCR, with a Q25 quality threshold and the strictest error-elimination algorithm, was used for CDR3 identification, clonotype clustering and error correction. A nonparametric unseen species model with Euler transformation was used to estimate a lower bound on total TCR beta diversity. TCRdb cleaned the public reads at Q25 with fastp, built clones with MiXCR and kept in-frame beta chains. Identical CDR3 protein sequences are pooled into one entry, listed with their most common genes and DNA. These V and J calls are TCRdb output, not the study's own analysis. Across this sample there are roughly 1.6 million distinct CDR3 sequences, with roughly a third seen only once. The top ten constitute around 11% of the sample.

The donors were roughly 40 Caucasian individuals from Russia, aged roughly 6 to 100 years, who were systemically healthy. Each donor gave around 9 milliliters of peripheral blood, collected into EDTA-treated Vacutainer tubes. Ficoll-Paque density-gradient centrifugation was used to isolate PBMCs, with at least 6.5 million per sample. Trizol reagent was used to extract total RNA from the PBMCs, yielding at least 6 micrograms per sample. The percentages of naive CD45RAhigh/CD27high T cells were determined by flow cytometry on a PBMC aliquot from every donor. The CDR3 runs 10 residues from the cysteine to the phenylalanine. Kept here is only the CDR3 DNA, which spans 30 bases and is read in frame from base 1. According to the germline V gene (reference sequence), CDR1 reads DFQATT and CDR2 reads SNEGSKA. This clonotype showed up just a few times. It has no known antigen specificity. The junction does not match germline at one end; this may be a read error.

General study outcomes and caveats: Because profiling used bulk unsorted PBMCs, naive and antigen-experienced compartments could not be compared conclusively. As age increased, observed TCR beta diversity per million T cells dropped in a roughly linear way, and a significant reduction was already evident by age about 36. The CMV infection status of donors was not known, potentially confounding age-related changes in expanded clonotypes. A strong correlation was found between observed TCR beta diversity and the percentage of naive T cells measured by flow cytometry. Compared with the aged group, the long-lived group had more naive CD4+ T cells, fewer expanded clones and increased TCR diversity, suggesting age selection. Estimates of total diversity based on one million sequenced T cells were considered lower bounds and underestimates.

The specimen sequenced was blood. This clonotype was sampled from a woman aged 25 to 39 in good health. The sequence joins TRBV20-1 to TRBJ2-1, with no reliable assignment of the D segment. The DNA sequence is given as TGCAGTGCGAGTAACAATGGGCAGTTCTTC. This yields the protein CSASNNGQFF.